The source of this T cell receptor beta chain is a study of blood T cell repertoires in COVID-19. Turning to the study itself: From T cells, B-cell-depleted T cells, or PBMCs came the material, which was cDNA or gDNA.

Produced via immunoSEQ multiplex PCR; TCRdb's table is partial and in-frame only. This table has about 130,000 clones, approximately 86% appearing once. The CDR3 covers 16 residues. CDR1 is KGHDR, CDR2 SFDVKD, per germline. Trimming cost V 4 bases and J 6 bases; bases outside gene matches: 10. V usage is TRBV24-1 and J usage is TRBJ2-3; TRBD1 agrees at 9 bases. The sequencing sample was made of peripheral blood. The receptor was derived from a woman in her forties or fifties who had recovered from COVID-19. The CDR3 sequence: CATSEPQGASTDTQYF. CDR3 bases: TGTGCCACCAGTGAGCCACAGGGGGCATCCACGGATACGCAGTATTTT.